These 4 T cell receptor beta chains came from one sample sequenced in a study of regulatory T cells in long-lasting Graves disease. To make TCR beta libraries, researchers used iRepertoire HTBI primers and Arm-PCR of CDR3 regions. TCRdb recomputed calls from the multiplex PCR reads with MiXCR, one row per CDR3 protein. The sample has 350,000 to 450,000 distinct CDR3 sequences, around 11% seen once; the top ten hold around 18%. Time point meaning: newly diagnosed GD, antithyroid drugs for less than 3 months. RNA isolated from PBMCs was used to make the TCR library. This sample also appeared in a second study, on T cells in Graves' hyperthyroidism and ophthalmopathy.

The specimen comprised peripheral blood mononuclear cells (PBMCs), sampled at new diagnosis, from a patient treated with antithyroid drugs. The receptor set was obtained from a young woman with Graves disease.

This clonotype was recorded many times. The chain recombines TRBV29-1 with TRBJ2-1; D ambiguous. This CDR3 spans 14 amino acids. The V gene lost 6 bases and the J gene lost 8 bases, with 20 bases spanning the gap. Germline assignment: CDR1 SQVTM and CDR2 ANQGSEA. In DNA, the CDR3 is TGCAGCGTCGGCGATCTTGGAAAAAATCATGAGCAGTTCTTC. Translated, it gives CSVGDLGKNHEQFF.

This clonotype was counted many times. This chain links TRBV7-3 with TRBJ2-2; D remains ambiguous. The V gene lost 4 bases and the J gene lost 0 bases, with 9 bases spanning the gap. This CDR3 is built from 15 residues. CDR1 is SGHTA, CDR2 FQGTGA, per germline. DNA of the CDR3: TGTGCCAGCAGCTCGTCCATTTCGAACACCGGGGAGCTGTTTTTT. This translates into CASSSSISNTGELFF.

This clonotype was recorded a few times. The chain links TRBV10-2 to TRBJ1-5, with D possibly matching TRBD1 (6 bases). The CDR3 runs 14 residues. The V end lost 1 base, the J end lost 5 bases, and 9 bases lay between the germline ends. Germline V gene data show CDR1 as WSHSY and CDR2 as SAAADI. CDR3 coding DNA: TGCGCCAGCAGTGAGTATAACAGGGATCAGCCCCAGCATTTT. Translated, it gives CASSEYNRDQPQHF.

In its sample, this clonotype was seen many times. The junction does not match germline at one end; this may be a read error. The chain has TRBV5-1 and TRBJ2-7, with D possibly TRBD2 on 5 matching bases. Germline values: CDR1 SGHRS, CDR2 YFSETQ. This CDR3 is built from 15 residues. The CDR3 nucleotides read TGTGCCAGCAGCTTGGCGGTCCCTAGCAGCTACGAGCAGTACTTC. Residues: CASSLAVPSSYEQYF.